Presented here are 19 T cell receptor beta chains from one specimen sequenced in a study of cytomegalovirus exposure and HLA in healthy donors. Vbeta (60) and Jbeta (13) primers were used in the PCR. Repertoires were generated with immunoSEQ multiplex PCR, while TCRdb's copy carries only in-frame clones and drops some. The sample contains roughly 86,000 clones, about three quarters of which appear only once. Sequencing was carried out using PBMCs. The receptors here all came from a man aged 55 to 70 in good health and CMV-seronegative.

This clone has just one count. V is TRBV6-5 and J is TRBJ2-7; no reliable D call. The CDR3 is made up of 13 amino acids. V lost 7 bases and J 2 bases, leaving 12 bases between the germline ends. In germline, CDR1 is MNHEY, CDR2 SVGAGI. The CDR3 loop is CASTSPATYEQYF. In DNA form, the CDR3 reads TGTGCCAGCACCTCCCCCGCGACCTACGAGCAGTACTTC.

In this sample, this clone turned up a few times. The chain links TRBV6-5 to TRBJ2-5, with 9 positions matching TRBD1. From germline, CDR1 is MNHEY and CDR2 SVGAGI. The CDR3 loop spans 14 amino acids. With 4 bases clipped from V and 4 bases from J, the junction kept 4 bases outside the gene matches. The CDR3 bases are TGTGCCAGCAGTTCCGGGACAGGGCCAGAGACCCAGTACTTC. Protein: CASSSGTGPETQYF.

The chain uses TRBV6-4 and TRBJ1-2, with 9 bases aligning to TRBD1. The CDR3 length is 15 residues. Germline CDR1 reads MRHNA; CDR2 reads SNTAGT. J was trimmed by 8 bases and V by 6 bases; bases with no gene match: 13. The CDR3 loop is CASSVGTGGTGGYTF. The CDR3 nucleotides read TGTGCCAGCAGCGTGGGCACAGGGGGCACCGGCGGCTACACCTTC.

This clone was picked up a small number of times. This rearrangement joins TRBV19 to TRBJ1-5, with D perhaps matching TRBD1 (5 bases). CDR1 and CDR2 from the germline V gene are LNHDA and SQIVND (reference sequence). This CDR3 contains 15 residues. V was shortened by 4 bases and J by 0 bases, with 10 bases between the two germline ends. CDR3 residues: CASSTPTASNQPQHF. The CDR3 DNA reads as TGTGCCAGTAGTACCCCGACAGCTAGCAATCAGCCCCAGCATTTT.

This rearrangement joins TRBV27 to TRBJ2-1; the D gene is possibly TRBD2 (6 bases). The CDR3 is made up of 14 amino acids. The ends were cut back, 4 bases at V and 2 bases at J, with 9 bases in the middle. Germline V gene sequence: CDR1 MNHEY, CDR2 SMNVEV (reference sequence). The CDR3 region has the DNA TGTGCCAGCAGTTCTGGCGGGACCTACAATGAGCAGTTCTTC. Encoded protein: CASSSGGTYNEQFF.

The rearrangement uses TRBV6-6 and TRBJ2-3; 10 bases are a match to TRBD2. The CDR3 consists of 15 residues. V lost 5 bases to trimming and J lost 5 bases; unmatched junction nucleotides: 7. Looked up from germline, CDR1 is MNHNY and CDR2 is SVGAGI (reference sequence). The CDR3 nucleotides read TGTGCCAGCAGTGCAACTAGCGGGGTCGGAGATACGCAGTATTTT. This sequence encodes CASSATSGVGDTQYF.

CDR3 bases: TGCGCCAGCAGCTGGACAGGGGACCTCTCTGGGGCCAACGTCCTGACTTTC. This sequence encodes CASSWTGDLSGANVLTF. The chain couples TRBV5-1 to TRBJ2-6; 9 nucleotides line up with TRBD1. The CDR3 has 17 amino acids. J gave up 0 bases and V 3 bases, and 4 bases lay outside the gene matches. Looked up from germline, CDR1 is SGHRS and CDR2 is YFSETQ. The full variable domain, rest sourced from reference TRBV5-1 and TRBJ2-6, is KAGVTQTPRYLIKTRGQQVTLSCSPISGHRSVSWYQQTPGQGLQFLFEYFSETQRNKGNFPGRFSGRQFSNSRSEMNVSTLELGDSALYLCASSWTGDLSGANVLTFGAGSRLTVL.

V is TRBV7-8 and J is TRBJ2-3, with D uncertain. The CDR3 consists of 13 residues. The V end lost 3 bases, the J end lost 3 bases, and 7 bases lay between the germline ends. Germline CDR1 and CDR2: SGHVS and FQNEAQ. The CDR3 loop reads CASSFVRTDTQYF. The DNA of the CDR3 is TGTGCCAGCAGCTTTGTCAGAACAGATACGCAGTATTTT.

The CDR3 bases are TGTGCCAGCCCGGGGACAGGGACCTACGAGCAGTACTTC. This sequence encodes CASPGTGTYEQYF. J is TRBJ2-7 and V is TRBV6-1, with 9 bases identical to TRBD1. The germline CDR1 and CDR2 sequences are MNHNS and SASEGT. There are 13 residues in the CDR3. The J segment lost 2 bases and the V segment lost 8 bases, leaving 4 bases of the junction unmatched.

The chain links TRBV19 to TRBJ2-3; maybe TRBD1 (5 bases). V gave up 6 bases and J gave up 5 bases, with 21 bases separating them. The CDR3 has 16 residues. Germline CDR1 reads LNHDA; CDR2 reads SQIVND (reference sequence). The CDR3 DNA is TGTGCCAGTAGATCACACCTCCAGACAGCAGGAGATACGCAGTATTTT. Amino acid sequence: CASRSHLQTAGDTQYF.

The CDR3 region is CAWNRLPDENTIYF. The CDR3, as DNA: TGTGCCTGGAACAGGCTACCGGACGAAAACACCATATATTTT. The V gene is TRBV30, the J gene TRBJ1-3, with D possibly TRBD1 on 5 matching bases. V was pared by 4 bases and J by 6 bases, with 16 bases between. This CDR3 contains 14 residues. Germline CDR1 reads GTSNPN; CDR2 reads SVGIG (reference sequence).

This chain links TRBV5-1 with TRBJ2-3, with a weak D call TRBD2 (5 bases). This CDR3 has 16 amino acids. Looked up from germline, CDR1 is SGHRS and CDR2 is YFSETQ. Trimming cost V 5 bases and J 5 bases, with 21 bases left between them. CDR3 residues: CASRTSSSAIIDTQYF. The CDR3, as DNA: TGCGCCAGCAGAACCTCTAGTAGCGCAATTATAGATACGCAGTATTTT.

This clone was detected only a few times. At the DNA level, this CDR3 is encoded by other sequences in the same sample as well. The chain joins TRBV6-5 to TRBJ2-7; 14 bases match TRBD2. Germline CDR1 and CDR2: MNHEY and SVGAGI. This CDR3 has 15 amino acids. After removal of 5 bases from V and 5 bases from J, the junction contained 5 bases not matched to a gene. The CDR3 protein is CASSRTSGRHDEQYF. CDR3 nucleotide sequence: TGTGCCAGCAGTCGGACTAGCGGGAGGCACGACGAGCAGTACTTC.

This clone was seen a single time. The chain combines TRBV27 with TRBJ1-5; TRBD1 is a possible D gene (6 bases). CDR1 and CDR2 (germline): MNHEY, SMNVEV (reference sequence). The CDR3 spans 12 residues. V was pared by 7 bases and J by 4 bases, with 8 bases between. The CDR3 DNA sequence: TGTGCCAGCACAACAGGGAATCAGCCCCAGCATTTT. Protein sequence: CASTTGNQPQHF.

The rearrangement uses TRBV10-3 and TRBJ2-2; 9 bases map to TRBD2. The CDR3 extends over 17 amino acids. J lost 1 base, V lost 0 bases, and 3 bases had no gene match. Germline V CDR1 and CDR2: ENHRY, SYGVKD. The CDR3 loop reads CAISESAGGGNTGELFF. The CDR3 DNA sequence: TGTGCCATCAGTGAGTCGGCGGGAGGGGGGAACACCGGGGAGCTGTTTTTT.

CDR3 sequence: CAIREGPTSTDTQYF. CDR3 bases: TGTGCCATCAGGGAGGGGCCAACTAGCACAGATACGCAGTATTTT. This chain links TRBV10-3 with TRBJ2-3; possibly TRBD2 for D (6 bases). V was pared by 6 bases and J by 0 bases, with 13 bases between. The CDR3 totals 15 residues. Germline CDR1 is ENHRY and CDR2 is SYGVKD.

The chain carries TRBV6-5 and TRBJ2-7; 10 bases line up with TRBD1. The CDR3 extends over 16 amino acids. Trimming cost V 0 bases and J 5 bases; bases outside gene matches: 7. Germline CDR1 MNHEY, CDR2 SVGAGI. Here the CDR3 DNA reads TGTGCCAGCAGTTACTCGAGGGACAGGGGCTCGGACGAGCAGTACTTC. Protein product: CASSYSRDRGSDEQYF.

This sequence joins TRBV30 and TRBJ2-3, with a weak D call TRBD1 (6 bases). This CDR3 comprises 14 residues. Deletions cut 3 bases from V and 2 bases from J, with 12 bases between. Germline lookup yields CDR1 GTSNPN and CDR2 SVGIG (reference sequence). The CDR3 nucleotides read TGTGCCTGGAGCCTGACAGGAATCACAGATACGCAGTATTTT. This encodes CAWSLTGITDTQYF.

The V call is TRBV9, the J call TRBJ2-6; no reliable D call. Germline-derived CDR1 and CDR2 are SGDLS and YYNGEE. Trimming removed 4 bases at V and 2 bases at J, with 4 bases between. The CDR3 runs 13 residues. CDR3 sequence reads: CASSTPGANVLTF. CDR3 coding DNA: TGTGCCAGCAGCACTCCTGGGGCCAACGTCCTGACTTTC. The entire variable domain, with the rest obtained from reference TRBV9 and TRBJ2-6, is as follows: DSGVTQTPKHLITATGQRVTLRCSPRSGDLSVYWYQQSLDQGLQFLIQYYNGEERAKGNILERFSAQQFPDLHSELNLSSLELGDSALYFCASSTPGANVLTFGAGSRLTVL.